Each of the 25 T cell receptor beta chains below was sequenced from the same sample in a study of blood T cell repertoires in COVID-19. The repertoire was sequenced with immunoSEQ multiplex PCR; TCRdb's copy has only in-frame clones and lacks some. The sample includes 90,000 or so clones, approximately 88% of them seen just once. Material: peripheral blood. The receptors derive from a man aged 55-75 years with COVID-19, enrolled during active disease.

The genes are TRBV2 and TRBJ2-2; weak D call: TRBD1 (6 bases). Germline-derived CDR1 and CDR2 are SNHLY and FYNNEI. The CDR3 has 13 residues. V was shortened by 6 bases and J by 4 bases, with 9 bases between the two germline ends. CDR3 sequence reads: CASRLTGTGELFF. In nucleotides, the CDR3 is TGTGCCAGCAGGCTGACAGGCACCGGGGAGCTGTTTTTT.

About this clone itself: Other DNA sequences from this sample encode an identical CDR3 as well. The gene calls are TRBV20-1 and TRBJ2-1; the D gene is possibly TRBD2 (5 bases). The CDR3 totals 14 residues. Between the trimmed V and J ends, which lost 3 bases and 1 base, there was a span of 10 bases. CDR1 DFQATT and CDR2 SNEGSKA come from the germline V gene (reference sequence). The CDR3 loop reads CSASFEGSYNEQFF. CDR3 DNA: TGCAGTGCTAGTTTCGAGGGATCCTACAATGAGCAGTTCTTC.

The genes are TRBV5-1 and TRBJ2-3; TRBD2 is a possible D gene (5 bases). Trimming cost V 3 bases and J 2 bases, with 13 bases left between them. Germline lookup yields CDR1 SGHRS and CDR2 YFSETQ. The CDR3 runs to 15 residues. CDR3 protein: CASSSSGEPTDTQYF. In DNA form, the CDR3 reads TGCGCCAGCAGCTCCAGCGGAGAGCCCACAGATACGCAGTATTTT.

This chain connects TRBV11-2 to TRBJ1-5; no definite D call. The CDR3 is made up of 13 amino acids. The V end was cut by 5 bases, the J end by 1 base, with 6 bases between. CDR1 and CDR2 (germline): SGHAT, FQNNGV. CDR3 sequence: CASSRESNQPQHF. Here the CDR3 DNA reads TGTGCCAGCAGCCGGGAGAGCAATCAGCCCCAGCATTTT.

Written as DNA, the CDR3 is TGTGCCAGCAGCCCAGGGACGCGGGGCTCTGCGAACACTGAAGCTTTCTTT. Protein: CASSPGTRGSANTEAFF. The rearrangement links TRBV9 to TRBJ1-1; tentatively, D is TRBD1 (5 bases). Between the trimmed V and J ends, which lost 4 bases and 1 base, there was a span of 20 bases. There are 17 residues in the CDR3. The germline V gene has CDR1 SGDLS and CDR2 YYNGEE.

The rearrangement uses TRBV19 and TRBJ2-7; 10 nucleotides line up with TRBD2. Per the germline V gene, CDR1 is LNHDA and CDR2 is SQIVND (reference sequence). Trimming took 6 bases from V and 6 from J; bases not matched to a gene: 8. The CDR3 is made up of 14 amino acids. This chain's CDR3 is CASRPASGSSEQYF. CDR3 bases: TGTGCCAGTAGGCCGGCTAGCGGGAGTTCCGAGCAGTACTTC.

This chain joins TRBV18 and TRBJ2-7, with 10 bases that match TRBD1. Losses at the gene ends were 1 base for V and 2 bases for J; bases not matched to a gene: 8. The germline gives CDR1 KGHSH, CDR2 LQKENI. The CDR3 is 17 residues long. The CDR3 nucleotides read TGTGCCAGCTCACCACGTTTAGCGGGACAGGGGACCTACGAGCAGTACTTC. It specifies CASSPRLAGQGTYEQYF.

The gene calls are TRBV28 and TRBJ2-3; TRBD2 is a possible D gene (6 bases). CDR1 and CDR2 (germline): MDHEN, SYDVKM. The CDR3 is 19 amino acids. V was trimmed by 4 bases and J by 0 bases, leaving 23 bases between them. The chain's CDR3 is CASSSLWAQGGESTDTQYF. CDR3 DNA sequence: TGTGCCAGCAGTTCGCTATGGGCCCAGGGCGGGGAAAGCACAGATACGCAGTATTTT.

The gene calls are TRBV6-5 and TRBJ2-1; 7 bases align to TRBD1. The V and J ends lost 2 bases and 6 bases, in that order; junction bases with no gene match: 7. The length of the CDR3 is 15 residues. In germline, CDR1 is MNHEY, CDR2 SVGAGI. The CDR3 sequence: CASSYSRTGVNEQFF. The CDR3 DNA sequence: TGTGCCAGCAGTTACAGTAGAACAGGGGTCAATGAGCAGTTCTTC.

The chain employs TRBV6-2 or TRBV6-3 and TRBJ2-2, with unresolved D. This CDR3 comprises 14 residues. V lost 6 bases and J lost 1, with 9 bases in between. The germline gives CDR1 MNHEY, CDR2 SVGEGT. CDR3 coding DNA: TGTGCCAGCAGCCCTCAGGTGAACACCGGGGAGCTGTTTTTT. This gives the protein CASSPQVNTGELFF.

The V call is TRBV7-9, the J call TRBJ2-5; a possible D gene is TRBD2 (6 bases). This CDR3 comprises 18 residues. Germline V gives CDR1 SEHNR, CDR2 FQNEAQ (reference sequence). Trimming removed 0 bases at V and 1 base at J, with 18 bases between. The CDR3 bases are TGTGCCAGCAGCTTAGCGTTGGGTGGGAGGCCAGCCCAAGAGACCCAGTACTTC. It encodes CASSLALGGRPAQETQYF.

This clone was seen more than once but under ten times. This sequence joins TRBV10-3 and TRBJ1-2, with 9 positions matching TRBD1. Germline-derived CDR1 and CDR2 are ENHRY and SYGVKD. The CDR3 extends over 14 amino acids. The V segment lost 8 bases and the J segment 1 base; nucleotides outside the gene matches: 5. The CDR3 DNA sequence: TGTGCCATCTCTCCGGGACAGGGTAACTATGGCTACACCTTC. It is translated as CAISPGQGNYGYTF.

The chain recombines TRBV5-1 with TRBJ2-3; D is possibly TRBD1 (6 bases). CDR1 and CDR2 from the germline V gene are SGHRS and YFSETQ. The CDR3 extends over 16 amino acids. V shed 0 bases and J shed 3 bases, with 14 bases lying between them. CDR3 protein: CASSLAGNRVTDTQYF. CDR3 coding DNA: TGCGCCAGCAGCTTGGCCGGGAACAGGGTAACAGATACGCAGTATTTT.

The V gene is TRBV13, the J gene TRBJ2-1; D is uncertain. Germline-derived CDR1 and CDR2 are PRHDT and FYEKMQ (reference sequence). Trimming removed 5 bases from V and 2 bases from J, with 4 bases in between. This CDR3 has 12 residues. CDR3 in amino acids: CASSLPYNEQFF. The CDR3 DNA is TGTGCCAGCAGCCTCCCCTACAATGAGCAGTTCTTC.

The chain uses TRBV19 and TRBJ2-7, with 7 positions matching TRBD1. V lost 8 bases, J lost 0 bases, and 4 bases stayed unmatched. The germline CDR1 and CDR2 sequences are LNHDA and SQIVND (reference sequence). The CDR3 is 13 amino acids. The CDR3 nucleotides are TGTGCCAGTCACGGGACAGTCTCCTACGAGCAGTACTTC. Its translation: CASHGTVSYEQYF.

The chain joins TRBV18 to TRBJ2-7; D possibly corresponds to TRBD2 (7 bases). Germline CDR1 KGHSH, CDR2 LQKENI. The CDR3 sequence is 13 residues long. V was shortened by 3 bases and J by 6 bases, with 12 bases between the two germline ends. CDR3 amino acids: CASSPMRGLEQYF. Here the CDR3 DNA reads TGTGCCAGCTCACCTATGCGGGGGCTCGAGCAGTACTTC.

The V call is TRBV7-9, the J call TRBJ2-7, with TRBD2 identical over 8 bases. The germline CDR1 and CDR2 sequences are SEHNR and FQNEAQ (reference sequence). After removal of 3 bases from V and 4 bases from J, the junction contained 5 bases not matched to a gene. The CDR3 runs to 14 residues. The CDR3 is CASSLSAGGYEQYF. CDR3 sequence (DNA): TGTGCCAGCAGCTTGTCCGCGGGAGGATACGAGCAGTACTTC.

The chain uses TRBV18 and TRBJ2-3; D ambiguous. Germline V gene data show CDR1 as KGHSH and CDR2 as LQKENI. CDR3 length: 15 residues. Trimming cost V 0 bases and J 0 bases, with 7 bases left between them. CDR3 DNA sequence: TGTGCCAGCTCACCACCTCACTTAAGCACAGATACGCAGTATTTT. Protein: CASSPPHLSTDTQYF.

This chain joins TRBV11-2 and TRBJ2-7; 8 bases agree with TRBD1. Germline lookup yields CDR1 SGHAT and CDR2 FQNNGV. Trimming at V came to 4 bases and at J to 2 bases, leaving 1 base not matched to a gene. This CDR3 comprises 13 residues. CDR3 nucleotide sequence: TGTGCCAGCAGCTCCAGGGGGCCCTACGAGCAGTACTTC. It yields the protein CASSSRGPYEQYF.

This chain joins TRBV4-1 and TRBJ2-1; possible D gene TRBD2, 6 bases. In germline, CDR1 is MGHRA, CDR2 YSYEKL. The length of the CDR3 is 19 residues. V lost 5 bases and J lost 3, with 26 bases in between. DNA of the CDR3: TGCGCCAGCAGCAAAGGAACTACCAAACTAGCATCGATCTACAATGAGCAGTTCTTC. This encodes CASSKGTTKLASIYNEQFF.

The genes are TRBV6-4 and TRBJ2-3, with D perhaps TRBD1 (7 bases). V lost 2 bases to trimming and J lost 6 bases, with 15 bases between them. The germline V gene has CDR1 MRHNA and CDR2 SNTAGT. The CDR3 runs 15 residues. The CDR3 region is CASSDGQGGLDTQYF. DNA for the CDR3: TGTGCCAGCAGTGACGGGCAGGGGGGCTTGGATACGCAGTATTTT.

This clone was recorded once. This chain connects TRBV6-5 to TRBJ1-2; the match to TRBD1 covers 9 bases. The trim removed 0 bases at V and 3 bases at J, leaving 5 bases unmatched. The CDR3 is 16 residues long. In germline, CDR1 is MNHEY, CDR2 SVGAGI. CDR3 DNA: TGTGCCAGCAGTTACTCGACACAGGGGGCCGACTATGGCTACACCTTC. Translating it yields CASSYSTQGADYGYTF.

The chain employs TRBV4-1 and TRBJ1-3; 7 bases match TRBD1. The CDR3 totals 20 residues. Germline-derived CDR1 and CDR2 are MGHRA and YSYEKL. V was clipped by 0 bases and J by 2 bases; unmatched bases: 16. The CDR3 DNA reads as TGCGCCAGCAGCCAAGAGGCCCCCCCAAACAGGGGCCCGACTGGAAACACCATATATTTT. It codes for CASSQEAPPNRGPTGNTIYF.

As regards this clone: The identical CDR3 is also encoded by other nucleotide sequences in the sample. The CDR3 bases are TGTGCCAGCTCACCTGGACAGCTGAACACTGAAGCTTTCTTT. Protein sequence: CASSPGQLNTEAFF. The chain employs TRBV18 and TRBJ1-1; perhaps TRBD1 as D (6 bases). Trimming left V 3 bases short and J 0 bases short, with 8 bases between. Germline V gene lookup returns CDR1 KGHSH and CDR2 LQKENI. This CDR3 contains 14 residues.

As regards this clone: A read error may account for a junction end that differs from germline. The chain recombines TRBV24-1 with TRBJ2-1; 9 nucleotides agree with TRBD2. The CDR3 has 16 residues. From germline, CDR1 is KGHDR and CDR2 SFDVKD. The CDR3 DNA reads TGTGCCACCGGTGATTGGGAGCGGGAGGCGGGCGATGAGCAGTTCTTC. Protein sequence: CATGDWEREAGDEQFF.